This is a list of T cell receptor beta chains from one sample in a study of blood T cell repertoires in COVID-19. TCRdb's copy holds only in-frame clones and misses some; the assay was immunoSEQ multiplex PCR. The sample lists about 73,000 clones, approximately 83% occurring once. Sequencing used peripheral blood. These TCRs come from a human donor in a cohort sampled during active COVID-19. The CDR3 runs from the conserved cysteine through the conserved F or W. A D gene is named only where the DNA matches it firmly. A clone size is listed for some rows: how often the clone was seen (once, few, many), or a class if it is expanded.

>TRBJ1-2|TRBD1|TRBV5-5|-
CASSPGQGVGYTF
TGTGCCAGCAGCCCCGGACAGGGTGTTGGCTACACCTTC
>TRBJ2-1|TRBD2|TRBV7-8|-
CASSLGTGTWRGAYNEQFF
TGTGCCAGCAGCCTTGGAACAGGGACTTGGCGGGGGGCTTACAATGAGCAGTTCTTC
>TRBJ2-1|-|TRBV5-1|-
CASYPGAAGSSYNEQFF
TGCGCCAGCTACCCAGGGGCCGCGGGCAGCTCCTACAATGAGCAGTTCTTC
>TRBJ1-1|-|TRBV18|-
CASSPKGQNTEAFF
TGTGCCAGCTCACCGAAGGGGCAGAACACTGAAGCTTTCTTT
>TRBJ2-6|TRBD1|TRBV6-2/TRBV6-3|-
CASSYSGDRRSGANVLTF
TGTGCCAGCAGTTACTCAGGGGACAGGAGATCTGGGGCCAACGTCCTGACTTTC
>TRBJ2-7|-|TRBV4-2|-
CASSQGYPTGTNEQYF
TGTGCCAGCAGCCAGGGATATCCTACAGGGACCAACGAGCAGTACTTC
>TRBJ1-5|-|TRBV19|-
CASSVRVSNQPQHF
TGTGCCAGTAGTGTGAGGGTTAGCAATCAGCCCCAGCATTTT
>TRBJ2-1|TRBD2|TRBV3-1/TRBV3-2|once
CASSQRASGGSYNEQFF
TGTGCCAGCAGCCAACGCGCTAGCGGGGGCTCCTACAATGAGCAGTTCTTC
>TRBJ1-6|TRBD1|TRBV18|few
CASSPTGQGINSPLHF
TGTGCCAGCTCACCAACGGGACAGGGGATAAATTCACCCCTCCACTTT
>TRBJ1-2|-|TRBV28|-
CASSSEWRAGGYTF
TGTGCCAGCAGTTCCGAATGGAGGGCGGGGGGCTACACCTTC
>TRBJ2-3|TRBD2|TRBV11-1|-
CASSLGLAPDTQYF
TGTGCCAGCAGCTTGGGACTAGCACCAGATACGCAGTATTTT
>TRBJ2-1|-|TRBV7-9|-
CASSLARGFSVYNEQFF
TGTGCCAGCAGCTTAGCGCGGGGCTTCTCGGTCTACAATGAGCAGTTCTTC
>TRBJ2-6|TRBD1|TRBV19|few
CASSLTLTGTGNGANVLTF
TGTGCCAGTAGTCTAACCTTAACCGGGACAGGGAATGGGGCCAACGTCCTGACTTTC
>TRBJ1-1|TRBD1|TRBV7-9|-
CASSLTQGENEAFF
TGTGCCAGCAGCTTAACCCAGGGGGAAAACGAAGCTTTCTTT
>TRBJ2-7|-|TRBV7-2|-
CASSAGRVLTEQYF
TGTGCCAGCAGCGCTGGCCGGGTCCTGACCGAGCAGTACTTC
>TRBJ1-1|-|TRBV5-4|-
CASSLDRFEAFF
TGTGCCAGCAGCTTGGATAGATTTGAAGCTTTCTTT
>TRBJ1-3|-|TRBV5-6|-
CASREAGSDTIYF
TGTGCCAGCAGGGAAGCCGGGTCGGACACCATATATTTT
>TRBJ1-5|-|TRBV6-2/TRBV6-3|once
CASSPRRGPGDQPQHF
TGTGCCAGCAGTCCCCGGAGGGGCCCGGGGGATCAGCCCCAGCATTTT
>TRBJ1-2|TRBD1|TRBV6-5|-
CASTRTGKFYGYTF
TGTGCCAGCACTCGGACAGGGAAGTTCTATGGCTACACCTTC
>TRBJ2-7|-|TRBV27|once
CASSLRGASYEQYF
TGTGCCAGCAGCCTCCGGGGGGCTAGTTACGAGCAGTACTTC
>TRBJ2-2|-|TRBV11-3|-
CASSLFGGLTAGELFF
TGTGCCAGCAGCTTGTTTGGGGGCCTGACGGCCGGGGAGCTGTTTTTT
>TRBJ1-1|TRBD1|TRBV29-1|-
CSVVTGTNTEAFF
TGCAGCGTGGTGACAGGGACGAACACTGAAGCTTTCTTT
>TRBJ2-5|-|TRBV9|-
CASSVGGGPQETQYF
TGTGCCAGCAGCGTTGGGGGAGGCCCCCAAGAGACCCAGTACTTC
>TRBJ1-2|-|TRBV25-1|-
CASSAQNYGYTF
TGTGCCAGCAGTGCACAGAACTATGGCTACACCTTC
>TRBJ2-7|TRBD1|TRBV5-1|few
CASSLDGPGQGALQYF
TGCGCCAGCAGCTTGGATGGACCGGGACAGGGGGCCCTCCAGTACTTC
>TRBJ2-7|-|TRBV27|-
CASSRNLLEGTYEQYF
TGTGCCAGCAGTAGAAATTTGCTCGAGGGAACCTACGAGCAGTACTTC
>TRBJ2-7|TRBD1|TRBV2|-
CASKPGQGAYEQYF
TGTGCCAGCAAACCGGGACAGGGGGCTTACGAGCAGTACTTC
>TRBJ2-5|-|TRBV3-1/TRBV3-2|-
CASSQDLGTQYF
TGTGCCAGCAGCCAAGATCTCGGGACCCAGTACTTC
>TRBJ2-3|TRBD1|TRBV15|once
CATSRVPSTGRGDTQYF
TGTGCCACCAGCAGAGTGCCCTCGACAGGGCGTGGAGATACGCAGTATTTT
>TRBJ2-7|-|TRBV18|-
CASSPGQGGREQYF
TGTGCCAGCTCACCTGGGCAGGGGGGCCGAGAGCAGTACTTC
>TRBJ2-7|-|TRBV2|-
CASRGGGYEQYF
TGTGCCAGCCGGGGAGGGGGCTACGAGCAGTACTTC
>TRBJ1-4|TRBD1|TRBV4-3|-
CASSQAPGQAATNEKLFF
TGCGCCAGCAGCCAAGCCCCGGGACAGGCGGCAACTAATGAAAAACTGTTTTTT
>TRBJ1-5|TRBD1|TRBV6-6|-
CASSYEGASNQPQHF
TGTGCCAGCAGTTACGAGGGGGCAAGCAATCAGCCCCAGCATTTT
>TRBJ2-7|TRBD1|TRBV6-5|once
CASKGDRGRSYEQYF
TGTGCCAGCAAGGGGGACAGGGGACGCTCCTACGAGCAGTACTTC
>TRBJ2-5|TRBD1|TRBV5-1|-
CASSLSAQGARETQYF
TGCGCCAGCAGCTTGTCGGCTCAGGGGGCGCGGGAGACCCAGTACTTC
>TRBJ1-6|-|TRBV7-8|-
CASSLALISGGAKSPLHF
TGTGCCAGCAGCTTAGCGCTCATCAGTGGGGGGGCGAAGTCACCCCTCCACTTT
>TRBJ1-6|TRBD1|TRBV27|-
CASSPRTGERSPLHF
TGTGCCAGCAGTCCACGGACAGGGGAGCGTTCACCCCTCCACTTT
>TRBJ1-6|TRBD1|TRBV6-2/TRBV6-3|once
CASSGQGVRNSPLHF
TGTGCCAGCAGTGGACAGGGGGTAAGGAATTCACCCCTCCACTTT
>TRBJ1-1|TRBD1|TRBV11-2|-
CASSPVGTGMNTEAFF
TGTGCCAGCAGCCCAGTTGGGACAGGGATGAACACTGAAGCTTTCTTT
>TRBJ1-2|-|TRBV15|-
CATRTNNYGYTF
TGTGCCACCAGGACAAATAACTATGGCTACACCTTC
>TRBJ2-6|-|TRBV24-1|-
CATSAPGVSGANVLTF
TGTGCCACCAGTGCACCGGGAGTCTCTGGGGCCAACGTCCTGACTTTC
>TRBJ2-5|TRBD2|TRBV10-2|-
CASSEEPGLGRETQYF
TGCGCCAGCAGTGAGGAACCGGGACTCGGGAGGGAGACCCAGTACTTC